The 17 T cell receptor beta chains presented below share a single source sample, sequenced in a study of beta chain features in type 1 diabetes. The study's findings and limits: All four CD4+ subsets of Type 1 diabetes patients contained TCRB CDR3s that were moderately but significantly shorter.

Expressed TCRB transcripts were sequenced, since all the RNA that had been isolated was reverse transcribed. Profiled with immunoSEQ multiplex PCR; TCRdb holds only in-frame clones, not every one. The repertoire holds 550,000 to 850,000 clones, with 13% as singletons. Their antigen targets remain unknown. Sequencing was carried out using naive CD4+ T cells from blood. The receptors stem from a man between 18 and 29 years old with type 1 diabetes.

This clone was found a few times. This chain links TRBV6-1 with TRBJ1-1, with 12 bases matching TRBD1. The CDR3 covers 15 residues. J gave up 5 bases and V 7 bases, and 8 bases lay outside the gene matches. Germline values: CDR1 MNHNS, CDR2 SASEGT. CDR3 sequence reads: CASTPGQGAGTEAFF. CDR3 bases: TGTGCCAGCACCCCGGGACAGGGGGCGGGAACTGAAGCTTTCTTT.

There are a few counts of this clone. The V gene is TRBV6-5, the J gene TRBJ1-5; 8 bases fit TRBD1. The CDR3 is 14 residues long. CDR1 is MNHEY, CDR2 SVGAGI, per germline. Trimming cost V 6 bases and J 8 bases; bases outside gene matches: 9. CDR3 loop: CASRLDRDVEPQHF. CDR3 bases: TGTGCCAGCAGGTTGGACAGGGACGTGGAGCCCCAGCATTTT.

This clone was seen a handful of times. The chain is built from TRBV29-1 and TRBJ2-5; 9 bases agree with TRBD1. CDR1 is SQVTM, CDR2 ANQGSEA, per germline. V trimming: 4 bases; J trimming: 1 base; junction bases outside the gene matches: 4. The length of the CDR3 is 14 residues. The CDR3 loop is CSVAGTGTQETQYF. CDR3 sequence (DNA): TGCAGCGTTGCGGGGACAGGGACCCAAGAGACCCAGTACTTC.

This clone was counted between two and nine times. This chain connects TRBV6-5 to TRBJ1-1; D is uncertain. Germline V gene sequence: CDR1 MNHEY, CDR2 SVGAGI. This CDR3 has 12 amino acids. V shed 5 bases and J shed 10 bases, with 14 bases lying between them. The CDR3 DNA is TGTGCCAGCAGTACGCTGGCAAGAGGAGCTTTCTTT. The encoded protein is CASSTLARGAFF.

This clone came up a few times. This chain uses TRBV5-1 with TRBJ2-1; D not resolved. In germline, CDR1 is SGHRS, CDR2 YFSETQ. V lost 3 bases and J lost 8, with 15 bases in between. The CDR3 sequence is 14 residues long. DNA for the CDR3: TGCGCCAGCAGCTCCCCTACTACTACCGATGAGCAGTTCTTC. It specifies CASSSPTTTDEQFF.

This clone was picked up a small number of times. The chain is built from TRBV19 and TRBJ2-2; a weak D match, TRBD1 (6 bases). The CDR3 extends over 14 amino acids. Germline V gene data show CDR1 as LNHDA and CDR2 as SQIVND (reference sequence). Trimming stripped 6 bases from V and 0 bases from J, with 8 bases between. Written as DNA, the CDR3 is TGTGCCAGTAGAGACAGGTCGAACACCGGGGAGCTGTTTTTT. Its translation is CASRDRSNTGELFF.

This chain links TRBV20-1 with TRBJ1-4; D remains unclear. Germline V gene data show CDR1 as DFQATT and CDR2 as SNEGSKA (reference sequence). The CDR3 is made up of 11 amino acids. The V and J ends lost 2 bases and 8 bases respectively, with 6 bases between them. Written as DNA, the CDR3 is TGCAGTGCTAGACACGACGAAAAACTGTTTTTT. Protein product: CSARHDEKLFF.

This clone was counted only a few times. This chain links TRBV29-1 with TRBJ2-4, with a tentative D call TRBD1 (8 bases). With 7 bases removed from V and 7 bases from J, the gap between germline ends came to 14 bases. Per the germline V gene, CDR1 is SQVTM and CDR2 is ANQGSEA. The CDR3 spans 12 residues. This chain's CDR3 is CSAGQGGNIQYF. The CDR3 DNA reads as TGCAGCGCTGGACAGGGAGGGAACATTCAGTACTTC.

This clone was seen a few times. The chain employs TRBV6-6 and TRBJ2-1; 7 bases agree with TRBD1. The germline V gene encodes CDR1 MNHNY and CDR2 SVGAGI (reference sequence). The trim removed 4 bases at V and 9 bases at J, leaving 3 bases unmatched. The CDR3 is made up of 12 amino acids. CDR3 in DNA: TGTGCCAGCAGTTCGACAGGGATTGAGCAGTTCTTC. Protein product: CASSSTGIEQFF.

The chain recombines TRBV15 with TRBJ2-7; 10 bases map to TRBD1. CDR1 is LNHNV, CDR2 YYDKDF, per germline (reference sequence). Germline trimming cut 0 bases from V and 3 bases from J; bases unmatched to any gene: 17. This CDR3 is 20 amino acids long. CDR3 protein: CATSRDRGTWTGGSRYEQYF. The CDR3 DNA is TGTGCCACCAGCAGAGATCGGGGGACCTGGACAGGGGGTTCTCGCTACGAGCAGTACTTC.

In this sample, this clone turned up a few times. The chain combines TRBV12-5 with TRBJ1-1, with TRBD1 identical over 8 bases. Germline CDR1 reads LGHNT; CDR2 reads FRNRAP. Unmatched junction bases numbered 7, after V lost 5 bases and J lost 11 bases. CDR3 size: 12 residues. The CDR3 DNA reads TGTGCTAGTGGTCAAGCGGACAGGGAGGCTTTCTTT. Translation gives CASGQADREAFF. The whole variable domain, filled in from reference TRBV12-5 and TRBJ1-1, reads DARVTQTPRHKVTEMGQEVTMRCQPILGHNTVFWYRQTMMQGLELLAYFRNRAPLDDSGMPKDRFSAEMPDATLATLKIQPSEPRDSAVYFCASGQADREAFFGQGTRLTVV.

This clone turned up a few times. The V and J genes are TRBV19 and TRBJ1-4; D is unclear. The germline V gene has CDR1 LNHDA and CDR2 SQIVND (reference sequence). The CDR3 runs 14 residues. V lost 11 bases, J lost 15 bases, and 28 bases lay in between. The CDR3 coding sequence is TGTGCCGCAACGGCGGGCCCATCAACCCTCCGAGTGTTTTTT. It specifies CAATAGPSTLRVFF. The full variable domain, rest sourced from reference TRBV19 and TRBJ1-4, is DGGITQSPKYLFRKEGQNVTLSCEQNLNHDAMYWYRQDPGQGLRLIYYSQIVNDFQKGDIAEGYSVSREKKESFPLTVTSAQKNPTAFYLCAATAGPSTLRVFFGSGTQLSVL.

The chain combines TRBV28 with TRBJ2-5; possibly TRBD2 for D (6 bases). Trimming stripped 6 bases from V and 4 bases from J, with 15 bases between. CDR1 MDHEN and CDR2 SYDVKM come from the germline V gene. The CDR3 extends over 14 amino acids. CDR3 residues: CASRPTWGGETQYF. CDR3 in DNA: TGTGCCAGCAGACCTACTTGGGGAGGAGAGACCCAGTACTTC.

This chain joins TRBV7-3 and TRBJ2-1, with 7 positions matching TRBD2. Germline CDR1 and CDR2: SGHTA and FQGTGA. The CDR3 extends over 17 amino acids. Unmatched junction bases numbered 11, after V lost 4 bases and J lost 2 bases. CDR3 DNA: TGTGCCAGCAGCTCCACCCCCTCTCTAGCGGCCTACAATGAGCAGTTCTTC. Translating gives CASSSTPSLAAYNEQFF.

A few counts support this clone. The rearrangement uses TRBV10-3 and TRBJ2-1; D is unresolved. There are 12 residues in the CDR3. Germline CDR1 ENHRY, CDR2 SYGVKD. The V gene lost 8 bases and the J gene lost 6 bases, with 11 bases spanning the gap. This chain's CDR3 is CAISLLGNEQFF. CDR3 nucleotide sequence: TGTGCCATCTCGTTACTCGGCAATGAGCAGTTCTTC.

This rearrangement joins TRBV29-1 to TRBJ1-4, with TRBD1 matching over 9 bases. V gave up 5 bases and J gave up 14 bases; unmatched junction bases: 9. Germline-derived CDR1 and CDR2 are SQVTM and ANQGSEA. This CDR3 contains 12 residues. This chain's CDR3 is CSVKTGGVFLFF. The CDR3 DNA is TGCAGCGTTAAGACAGGGGGTGTATTCCTGTTTTTT.

In this sample, this clone turned up a few times. This sequence joins TRBV4-1 and TRBJ2-5, with D possibly TRBD2 on 6 matching bases. The CDR3 is 13 residues long. The V and J ends lost 4 bases and 3 bases respectively, with 9 bases between them. Germline assignment: CDR1 MGHRA and CDR2 YSYEKL. CDR3 region: CASSRLGEETQYF. The CDR3 nucleotides are TGCGCCAGCAGCCGACTAGGGGAAGAGACCCAGTACTTC.